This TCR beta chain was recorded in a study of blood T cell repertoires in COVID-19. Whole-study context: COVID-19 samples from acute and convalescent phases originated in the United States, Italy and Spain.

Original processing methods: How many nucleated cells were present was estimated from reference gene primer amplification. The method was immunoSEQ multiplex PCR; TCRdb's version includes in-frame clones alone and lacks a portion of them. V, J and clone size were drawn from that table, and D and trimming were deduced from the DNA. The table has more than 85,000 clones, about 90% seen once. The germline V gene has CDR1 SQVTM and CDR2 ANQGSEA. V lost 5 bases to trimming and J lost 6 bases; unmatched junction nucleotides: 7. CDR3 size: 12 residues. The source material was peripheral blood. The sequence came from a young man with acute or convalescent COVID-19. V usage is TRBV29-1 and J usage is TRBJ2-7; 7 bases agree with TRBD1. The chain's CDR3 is CSVPNRGGEQYF. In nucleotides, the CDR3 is TGCAGCGTTCCTAACAGGGGTGGCGAGCAGTACTTC.